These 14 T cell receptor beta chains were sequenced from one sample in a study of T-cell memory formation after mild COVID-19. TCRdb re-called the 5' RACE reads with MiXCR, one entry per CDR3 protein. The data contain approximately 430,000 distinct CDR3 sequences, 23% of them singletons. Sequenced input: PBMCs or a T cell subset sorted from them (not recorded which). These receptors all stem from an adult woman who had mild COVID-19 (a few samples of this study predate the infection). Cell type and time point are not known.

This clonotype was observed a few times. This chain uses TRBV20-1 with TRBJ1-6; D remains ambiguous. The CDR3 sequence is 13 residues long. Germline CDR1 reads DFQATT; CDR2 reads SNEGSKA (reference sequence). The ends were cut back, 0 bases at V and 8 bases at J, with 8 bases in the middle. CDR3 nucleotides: TGCAGTGCTAGAGATAGGGCGGATTCACCCCTCCACTTT. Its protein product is CSARDRADSPLHF.

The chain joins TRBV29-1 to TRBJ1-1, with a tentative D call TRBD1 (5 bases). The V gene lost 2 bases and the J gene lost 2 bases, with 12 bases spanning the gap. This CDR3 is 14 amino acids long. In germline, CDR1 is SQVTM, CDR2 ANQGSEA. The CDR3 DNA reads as TGCAGCGTTGAAAAGGGGACGGGAAACACTGAAGCTTTCTTT. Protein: CSVEKGTGNTEAFF.

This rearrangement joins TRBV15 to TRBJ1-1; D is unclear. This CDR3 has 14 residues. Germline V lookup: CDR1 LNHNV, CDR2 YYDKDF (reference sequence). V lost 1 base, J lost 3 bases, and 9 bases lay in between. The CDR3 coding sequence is TGTGCCACCAGCAGAGTAGCTTTGGACACTGAAGCTTTCTTT. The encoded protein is CATSRVALDTEAFF.

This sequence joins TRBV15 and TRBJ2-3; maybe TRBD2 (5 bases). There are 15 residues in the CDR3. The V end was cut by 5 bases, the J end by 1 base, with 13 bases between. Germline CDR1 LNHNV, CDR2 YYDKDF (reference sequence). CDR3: CATSQGGFRTDTQYF. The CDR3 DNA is TGTGCCACCAGCCAAGGCGGGTTCCGCACAGATACGCAGTATTTT.

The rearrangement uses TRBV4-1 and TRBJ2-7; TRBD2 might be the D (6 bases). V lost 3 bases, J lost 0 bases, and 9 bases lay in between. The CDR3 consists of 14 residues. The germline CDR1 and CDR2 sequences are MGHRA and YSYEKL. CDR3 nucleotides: TGCGCCAGCAGCCAGGCGGGGTACTCCTACGAGCAGTACTTC. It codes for CASSQAGYSYEQYF.

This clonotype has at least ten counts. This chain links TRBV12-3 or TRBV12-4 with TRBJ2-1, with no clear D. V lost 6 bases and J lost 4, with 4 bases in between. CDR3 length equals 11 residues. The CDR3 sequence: CASSVYNEQFF. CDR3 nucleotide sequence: TGTGCCAGCAGCGTATACAATGAGCAGTTCTTC.

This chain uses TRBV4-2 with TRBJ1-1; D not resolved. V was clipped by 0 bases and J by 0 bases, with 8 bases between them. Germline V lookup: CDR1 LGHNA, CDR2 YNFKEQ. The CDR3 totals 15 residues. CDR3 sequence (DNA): TGTGCCAGCAGCCAAGATCTCCACTTGAACACTGAAGCTTTCTTT. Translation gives CASSQDLHLNTEAFF.

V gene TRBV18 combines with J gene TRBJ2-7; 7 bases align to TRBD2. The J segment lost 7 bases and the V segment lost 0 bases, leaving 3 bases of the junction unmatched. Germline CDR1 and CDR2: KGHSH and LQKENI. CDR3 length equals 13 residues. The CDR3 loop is CASSPPVGGEQYF. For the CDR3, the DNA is TGTGCCAGCTCACCACCGGTGGGAGGGGAGCAGTACTTC. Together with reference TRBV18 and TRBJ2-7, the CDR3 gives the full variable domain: NAGVMQNPRHLVRRRGQEARLRCSPMKGHSHVYWYRQLPEEGLKFMVYLQKENIIDESGMPKERFSAEFPKEGPSILRIQQVVRGDSAAYFCASSPPVGGEQYFGPGTRLTVT.

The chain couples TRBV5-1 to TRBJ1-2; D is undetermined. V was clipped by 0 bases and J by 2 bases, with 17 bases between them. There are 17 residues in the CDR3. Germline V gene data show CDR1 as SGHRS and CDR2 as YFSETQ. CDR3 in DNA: TGCGCCAGCAGCTTGGAGGCCCAGCATAGTATAAACTATGGCTACACCTTC. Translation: CASSLEAQHSINYGYTF.

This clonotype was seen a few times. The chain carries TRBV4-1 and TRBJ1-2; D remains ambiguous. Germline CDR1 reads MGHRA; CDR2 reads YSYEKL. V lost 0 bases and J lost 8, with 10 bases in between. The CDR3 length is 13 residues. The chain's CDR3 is CASSQERVGGYTF. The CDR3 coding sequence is TGCGCCAGCAGCCAAGAAAGGGTGGGCGGCTACACCTTC.

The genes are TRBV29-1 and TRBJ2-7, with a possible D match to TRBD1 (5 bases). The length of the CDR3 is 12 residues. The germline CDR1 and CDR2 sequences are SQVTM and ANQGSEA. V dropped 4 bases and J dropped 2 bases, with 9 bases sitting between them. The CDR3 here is CSVVDRAYEQYF. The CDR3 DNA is TGCAGCGTTGTTGACAGAGCCTACGAGCAGTACTTC.

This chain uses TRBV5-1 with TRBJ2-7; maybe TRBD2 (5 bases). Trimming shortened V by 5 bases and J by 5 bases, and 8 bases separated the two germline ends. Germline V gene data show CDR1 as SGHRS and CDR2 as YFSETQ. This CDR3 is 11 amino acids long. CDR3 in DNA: TGCGCCAGCAGTCCCGGGAACGAGCAGTACTTC. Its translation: CASSPGNEQYF.

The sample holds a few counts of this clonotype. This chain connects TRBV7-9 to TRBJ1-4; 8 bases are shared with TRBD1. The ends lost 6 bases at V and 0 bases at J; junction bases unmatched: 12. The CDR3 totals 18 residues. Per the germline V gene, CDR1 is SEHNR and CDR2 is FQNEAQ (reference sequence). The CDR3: CASSRIVRGRATNEKLFF. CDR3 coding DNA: TGTGCCAGCAGTCGTATCGTCAGGGGGCGCGCAACTAATGAAAAACTGTTTTTT.

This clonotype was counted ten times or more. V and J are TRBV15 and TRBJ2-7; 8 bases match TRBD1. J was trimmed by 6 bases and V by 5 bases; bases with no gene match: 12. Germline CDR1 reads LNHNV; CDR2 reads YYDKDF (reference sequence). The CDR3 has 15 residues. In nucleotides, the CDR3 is TGTGCCACCAGCGATGCAGGGGGCCGGGGCAGCGAGCAGTACTTC. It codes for CATSDAGGRGSEQYF.